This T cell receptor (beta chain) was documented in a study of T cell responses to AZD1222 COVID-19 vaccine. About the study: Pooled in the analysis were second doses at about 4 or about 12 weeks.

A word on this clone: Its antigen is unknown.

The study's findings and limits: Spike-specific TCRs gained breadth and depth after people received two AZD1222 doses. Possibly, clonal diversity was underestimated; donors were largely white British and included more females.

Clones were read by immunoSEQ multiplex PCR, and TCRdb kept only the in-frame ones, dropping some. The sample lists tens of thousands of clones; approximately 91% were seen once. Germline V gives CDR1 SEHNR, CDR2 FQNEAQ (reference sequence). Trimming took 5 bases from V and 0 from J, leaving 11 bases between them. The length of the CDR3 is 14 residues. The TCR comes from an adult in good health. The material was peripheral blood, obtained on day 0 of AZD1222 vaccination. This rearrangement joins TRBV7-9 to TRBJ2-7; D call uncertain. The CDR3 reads CASSPIYSSYEQYF. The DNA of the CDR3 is TGTGCCAGCAGCCCAATATACAGCTCCTACGAGCAGTACTTC.